These T cell receptor beta chains were read from a single sample in a study of shared clonotypes between healthy human individuals. Here immunoSEQ multiplex PCR was the method, and the copy in TCRdb shows in-frame clones only, minus some. The table has over 850,000 clones, around 78% seen once. The sample was memory CD4+ T cells from PBMCs. These receptors were taken from a man between 18 and 29 years old in good health. Some clones in this sample may be carry-over from other donors' samples. Each CDR3 is given with its conserved first and last residue. A D gene is named only where the DNA matches it firmly. Size is stated for part of the rows, as once, few or many counts, or as a class when the clone is expanded.

-	few	TRBV5-1	TRBJ2-5	TGCGCCAGCAGCTTGGGAGGATATCTCGAGACCCAGTACTTC	CASSLGGYLETQYF
-	-	TRBV30	TRBJ2-7	TGTGCCTGGAGTGTACTTAAGGGTTACGAGCAGTACTTC	CAWSVLKGYEQYF
-	once	TRBV30	TRBJ1-5	TGTGCCTGGAGTGTACGTGGAGGTTACAGCAATCAGCCCCAGCATTTT	CAWSVRGGYSNQPQHF
-	once	TRBV7-2	TRBJ2-4	TGTGCCAGCAGCTTACGAGGTACATGGGACATTCAGTACTTC	CASSLRGTWDIQYF
-	few	TRBV5-1	TRBJ1-2	TGCGCCAGCAGCTTCGACGGACCGAACTATGGCTACACCTTC	CASSFDGPNYGYTF
TRBD1	once	TRBV28	TRBJ1-1	TGTGCCAGCAAACAGGGGTACACTGAAGCTTTCTTT	CASKQGYTEAFF
TRBD2	many	TRBV7-6	TRBJ2-3	TGTGCCAGCAGCCATAGCGGGCGAGATACGCAGTATTTT	CASSHSGRDTQYF
TRBD1	-	TRBV18	TRBJ1-1	TGTGCCAGCTCCGTGACAGGGACTGGAGAAGCTTTCTTT	CASSVTGTGEAFF
-	-	TRBV5-1	TRBJ2-1	TGCGCCAGCAGCTTGAGAGGGGATGACAATGAGCAGTTCTTC	CASSLRGDDNEQFF
-	-	TRBV7-3	TRBJ2-5	TGTGCCAGCAGCTTAGAGGGGGGACAAGAGACCCAGTACTTC	CASSLEGGQETQYF
-	-	TRBV7-2	TRBJ1-1	TGTGCCAGCAGCTTTACAGGGACCAACACTGAAGCTTTCTTT	CASSFTGTNTEAFF
-	-	TRBV10-2	TRBJ2-3	TGCGCCAGCAGCCCCAGGGGGAGGCTTCGCACAGATACGCAGTATTTT	CASSPRGRLRTDTQYF
TRBD2	-	TRBV27	TRBJ2-7	TGTGCCAGCAACTATTCGGTGGGACTAGCGGTCCTATTGAGGGAGCAGTACTTC	CASNYSVGLAVLLREQYF
TRBD1	many	TRBV28	TRBJ1-5	TGTGCCAGCAGTTTCGGGGACAGGGCCCAGCATTTT	CASSFGDRAQHF
-	-	TRBV9	TRBJ2-3	TGTGCCAGCAGCGTAGCGGGGGCCACAGATACGCAGTATTTT	CASSVAGATDTQYF
-	-	TRBV25-1	TRBJ1-1	TGTGCCAGCAGTGGTCTTCCCAACACTGAAGCTTTCTTT	CASSGLPNTEAFF
-	-	TRBV6-5	TRBJ2-6	TGTGCCAGCTCAGGGACGGGCTCTGGGGCCAACGTCCTGACTTTC	CASSGTGSGANVLTF
-	-	TRBV6-5	TRBJ1-5	TGTGCCAGCAGTTTTAACAGATACAATCAGCCCCAGCATTTT	CASSFNRYNQPQHF
-	-	TRBV5-1	TRBJ2-3	TGCGCCAGCAGCCTAGACCCTAGCGTGGGCACAGATACGCAGTATTTT	CASSLDPSVGTDTQYF
TRBD2	few	TRBV27	TRBJ2-2	TGTGCCAGCAGGAGCCCGGCGGGAGTGAACACCGGGGAGCTGTTTTTT	CASRSPAGVNTGELFF
-	-	TRBV7-9	TRBJ2-6	TGTGCCAGCAGCCACGGACGGGCGAATAGGGCTGGGGCCAACGTCCTGACTTTC	CASSHGRANRAGANVLTF
-	-	TRBV30	TRBJ1-4	TGTGCCTGGAGTCAATGGGCCCTTGGAGCTGAAAAACTGTTTTTT	CAWSQWALGAEKLFF
-	-	TRBV7-2	TRBJ2-5	TGTGCCAGCAGCGCCAGCTCTAGAGCAGAGACCCAGTACTTC	CASSASSRAETQYF
-	-	TRBV5-8	TRBJ1-1	TGTGCCAGCAGCCCCCGGCCGGGGGCGATGAACACTGAAGCTTTCTTT	CASSPRPGAMNTEAFF
-	-	TRBV10-2	TRBJ1-2	TGCGCCAGCAGTGAGGTTGGGACCTATGGCTACACCTTC	CASSEVGTYGYTF
TRBD1	few	TRBV28	TRBJ2-2	TGTGCCAGCAGTTTTTTCGACAGGGAAGCCGGGGAGCTGTTTTTT	CASSFFDREAGELFF
-	-	TRBV30	TRBJ1-6	TGTGCCTGGGGAGGACCGGATAATTCACCCCTCCACTTT	CAWGGPDNSPLHF
TRBD1	-	TRBV14	TRBJ2-3	TGTGCCAGCAGCCAGGGCAGGGGGCTTGCAAAGAAGTATTTT	CASSQGRGLAKKYF
-	-	TRBV7-2	TRBJ2-7	TGTGCCAGCAGCTTAAGGTCCCGGGGCGAGCAGTACTTC	CASSLRSRGEQYF
-	-	TRBV19	TRBJ1-4	TGTGCCAGTATCGGAGGGGTGACGGGAGAAAAACTGTTTTTT	CASIGGVTGEKLFF
TRBD2	-	TRBV5-1	TRBJ2-7	TGCGCCAGCAGCTTGGTGGCGACTAGCGGGAGTCTCTACGAGCAGTACTTC	CASSLVATSGSLYEQYF
TRBD2	-	TRBV7-2	TRBJ2-1	TGTGCCAGCAGACCTCGAGCGGGAGGTAGCAATGAGCAGTTCTTC	CASRPRAGGSNEQFF
-	-	TRBV5-4	TRBJ2-5	TGTGCCAGCAGCTTGGATACGGGCCAAGAGACCCAGTACTTC	CASSLDTGQETQYF
-	-	TRBV10-3	TRBJ2-3	TGTGCCATCAGGGGGGGAACAGATACGCAGTATTTT	CAIRGGTDTQYF
TRBD1	-	TRBV29-1	TRBJ1-2	TGCAGCGTTCCAATCGCGGACAGGGGAATCATTGGCTATGGCTACACCTTC	CSVPIADRGIIGYGYTF
-	-	TRBV5-3	TRBJ1-4	TGTGCCATCCGGGGGCCCACTAATGAAAAACTGTTTTTT	CAIRGPTNEKLFF
TRBD2	-	TRBV2	TRBJ2-7	TGTGCCAGCAGACACGACGGACTAGCGGGAGACGAGCAGTACTTC	CASRHDGLAGDEQYF
-	-	TRBV28	TRBJ1-1	TGTGCCAGCAGTGTCAGGAGCGAAGCTTTCTTT	CASSVRSEAFF
TRBD2	-	TRBV6-5	TRBJ2-1	TGTGCCAGCAGCTACTGGGGTAGCGGGGCCTACAATGAGCAGTTCTTC	CASSYWGSGAYNEQFF
TRBD2	-	TRBV18	TRBJ2-1	TGTGCCAGCTCACCGAACTTACTAGCGGGAGAGGAGAATGAGCAGTTCTTC	CASSPNLLAGEENEQFF
TRBD1	-	TRBV5-8	TRBJ2-7	TGTGCCAGCAGCGGTCCCCTTACAGGGGCTCCCTACGAGCAGTACTTC	CASSGPLTGAPYEQYF
TRBD2	once	TRBV7-9	TRBJ2-2	TGTGCCAGCAGCCCACCGCCGGGACTAGCGGGGCCCCGGGAGCTGTTTTTT	CASSPPPGLAGPRELFF
-	-	TRBV15	TRBJ1-2	TGTGCCACCAGCAGAGGCAGGGAATATGGCTACACCTTC	CATSRGREYGYTF
-	few	TRBV7-4	TRBJ2-3	TGTAAGTGGCAGGTGTGGGAGTGGGGAGATACGCAGTATTTT	CKWQVWEWGDTQYF
-	-	TRBV25-1	TRBJ2-6	TGTGCCAGCAGGATGGACAGCTCTGGGGCCAACGTCCTGACTTTC	CASRMDSSGANVLTF
TRBD1	-	TRBV5-1	TRBJ1-2	TGCGCCAGCAGCCAAGGACAGGGTCTGAGCTATGGCTACACCTTC	CASSQGQGLSYGYTF
-	-	TRBV7-6	TRBJ2-5	TGTGCCAGCAGCTTAATGGGGGAAGAGACCCAGTACTTC	CASSLMGEETQYF
-	few	TRBV6-5	TRBJ2-2	TGTGCCAGCAGTACAACGGGCCCTGACACCGGGGAGCTGTTTTTT	CASSTTGPDTGELFF
-	-	TRBV30	TRBJ1-4	TGTGCCTGGAGTGTACACAGGGATAAAGAAAAACTGTTTTTT	CAWSVHRDKEKLFF
-	-	TRBV5-1	TRBJ2-3	TGCGCCAGCAGCTTGTTCGGGGGAGTGAGCACAGATACGCAGTATTTT	CASSLFGGVSTDTQYF
TRBD1	once	TRBV28	TRBJ2-2	TGTGCCAGCAGTTCTTCCAGGGGGTTTAACACCGGGGAGCTGTTTTTT	CASSSSRGFNTGELFF
TRBD2	-	TRBV25-1	TRBJ2-1	TGTGCCAGCAGCCGGACTAGCGGGACTGGGACGAATGAGCAGTTCTTC	CASSRTSGTGTNEQFF
-	-	TRBV2	TRBJ2-7	TGTGCCAGCAGTGAATTCGGAGCGGGCAACTCCTACGAGCAGTACTTC	CASSEFGAGNSYEQYF
-	-	TRBV9	TRBJ2-3	TGTGCCAGCAGCGTAAGCACTAGGCGCACAGATACGCAGTATTTT	CASSVSTRRTDTQYF